Presented here are 20 T cell receptor beta chains from one specimen sequenced in a study of type 1 regulatory T cells. TCRdb passed the reads through MiXCR, listing each CDR3 protein once. The sample holds around 62,000 distinct CDR3 sequences, about 69% seen once. These receptors have no known antigen. What was sequenced was cultured T cells, either the whole culture or a sorted T cell fraction (not recorded which). As for subset: Tr1-enriched cell product generated in vitro against host alloantigens. Receptor source: a human donor in good health.

Comments on this clonotype: At one of its ends the junction is not consistent with the germline gene, which may arise from a read error. J is TRBJ2-3 and V is TRBV6-2 or TRBV6-3; D unresolved. Germline-derived CDR1 and CDR2 are MNHEY and SVGEGT. CDR3 length: 13 residues. For the CDR3, the DNA is TGTGCCAGCAGTTACTTCGGTTTGGATACGCGGTATTTT. Translated, it gives CASSYFGLDTRYF.

The rearrangement joins TRBV24-1 to TRBJ2-2, with TRBD1 matching 7 bases. The CDR3 length is 12 residues. Germline-derived CDR1 and CDR2 are KGHDR and SFDVKD. J gave up 6 bases and V 11 bases, and 5 bases lay outside the gene matches. As DNA, the CDR3 is TGTGCCATCAGGGACAGTCCCGGGGAGCTGTTTTTT. Amino acids: CAIRDSPGELFF.

This chain connects TRBV4-3 to TRBJ2-7; TRBD2 is a possible D gene (6 bases). This CDR3 contains 15 residues. Trimming removed 4 bases at V and 0 bases at J, with 13 bases between. The germline V gene has CDR1 LGHNA and CDR2 YSLEER. CDR3 sequence reads: CASSPGDASSYEQYF. The CDR3 nucleotides read TGCGCCAGCAGCCCGGGGGACGCCTCCTCCTACGAGCAGTACTTC.

As concerns this clonotype: At one end the junction does not follow the germline gene, possibly because of a read error. The chain uses TRBV3-1 and TRBJ2-2; 13 nucleotides match TRBD2. The CDR3 contains 18 residues. CDR1 and CDR2 from the germline V gene are LGHDT and YNNKEL (reference sequence). The CDR3 nucleotides are TGTGCCAGCAGCCAAGGGACTAGCGGGAGATGGGGCACCGGGGAACTGTTTTTT. Its translation: CASSQGTSGRWGTGELFF.

The chain couples TRBV12-3 or TRBV12-4 to TRBJ2-5; 13 nucleotides agree with TRBD2. J lost 6 bases, V lost 5 bases, and 9 bases had no gene match. The CDR3 loop spans 16 amino acids. In DNA, the CDR3 is TGTGCCAGCAGTGAAGGACTAGCGGGAGAACTGCAGACCCAGTACTTC. Translated, it gives CASSEGLAGELQTQYF.

The chain uses TRBV2 and TRBJ2-3; TRBD2 agrees at 10 bases. Trimming at V came to 5 bases and at J to 0 bases, leaving 5 bases not matched to a gene. This CDR3 has 16 residues. Germline V gives CDR1 SNHLY, CDR2 FYNNEI. CDR3: CASSLRTSGSTDTQYF. The DNA for the CDR3 is TGTGCCAGCAGTTTGCGGACTAGCGGCAGCACAGATACGCAGTATTTT.

V is TRBV20-1 and J is TRBJ2-7; no reliable D call. This CDR3 has 12 amino acids. The germline CDR1 and CDR2 sequences are DFQATT and SNEGSKA (reference sequence). The V end was cut by 6 bases, the J end by 10 bases, with 19 bases between. The CDR3, as DNA: TGCAGTGCCACTCAAACGGACGGCGAACAGTACTTC. Protein sequence: CSATQTDGEQYF.

This chain connects TRBV6-2 or TRBV6-3 to TRBJ2-3, with 7 bases aligning to TRBD1. Germline-derived CDR1 and CDR2 are MNHEY and SVGEGT. The CDR3 contains 11 residues. The V and J ends lost 8 bases and 6 bases, in that order; junction bases with no gene match: 2. The CDR3 DNA follows: TGTGCCAGCGGCAGGGGGGATACGCAGTATTTT. As protein: CASGRGDTQYF.

The chain uses TRBV4-2 and TRBJ2-3; 7 bases map to TRBD2. Germline CDR1 and CDR2: LGHNA and YNFKEQ. V shed 0 bases and J 4 bases; nucleotides not matched to a gene: 10. This CDR3 is built from 17 residues. This CDR3 reads CASSQERLALRADTQYF. The DNA for the CDR3 is TGTGCCAGCAGCCAAGAACGACTAGCACTAAGGGCAGATACGCAGTATTTT.

The J gene is TRBJ1-1, the V gene TRBV20-1, with D perhaps TRBD1 (6 bases). The V gene lost 6 bases and the J gene lost 3 bases, with 17 bases spanning the gap. Per germline, CDR1 DFQATT and CDR2 SNEGSKA (reference sequence). The CDR3 length is 14 residues. The CDR3 loop reads CSAQKAGADTEAFF. CDR3 DNA sequence: TGCAGTGCCCAGAAGGCGGGGGCTGACACTGAAGCTTTCTTT.

The chain is built from TRBV5-1 and TRBJ2-2, with 14 bases that match TRBD2. The V gene's germline CDR1 is SGHRS and CDR2 YFSETQ. This CDR3 comprises 18 residues. Trimming took 4 bases from V and 5 from J; bases not matched to a gene: 10. In DNA form, the CDR3 reads TGCGCCAGCAGCGCACCGGGACTAGCGGGAGAGGGAACCGGGGAGCTGTTTTTT. Translated, it gives CASSAPGLAGEGTGELFF.

This chain joins TRBV20-1 and TRBJ2-3; D may be TRBD1 (5 bases). Germline assignment: CDR1 DFQATT and CDR2 SNEGSKA (reference sequence). Trimming took off 3 bases at V and 5 bases at J, with 15 bases between the two ends. CDR3 length equals 14 residues. The CDR3 here is CSASSGAPGDTQYF. In DNA form, the CDR3 reads TGCAGTGCTAGTTCTGGGGCTCCTGGAGATACGCAGTATTTT.

There are a few counts of this clonotype. The V call is TRBV30, the J call TRBJ2-1; 9 nucleotides match TRBD2. The CDR3 loop spans 15 amino acids. Germline V lookup: CDR1 GTSNPN, CDR2 SVGIG (reference sequence). V was clipped by 2 bases and J by 6 bases; unmatched bases: 8. CDR3 loop: CAWSIGLAGTNEQFF. CDR3 coding DNA: TGTGCCTGGAGTATAGGGCTAGCGGGGACCAATGAGCAGTTCTTC.

The chain employs TRBV3-1 and TRBJ2-4; D may match TRBD1 or TRBD2 (5 bases each). The CDR3 is 15 amino acids. Per germline, CDR1 LGHDT and CDR2 YNNKEL (reference sequence). V gave up 0 bases and J gave up 6 bases, with 12 bases separating them. The CDR3 spells CASSQDMGERNIQYF. DNA of the CDR3: TGTGCCAGCAGCCAAGATATGGGGGAACGAAACATTCAGTACTTC.

The chain has TRBV20-1 and TRBJ2-7, with 12 bases lining up with TRBD2. This CDR3 region has 14 residues. CDR1 DFQATT and CDR2 SNEGSKA come from the germline V gene (reference sequence). V lost 4 bases, J lost 3 bases, and 4 bases stayed unmatched. CDR3 bases: TGCAGTGCTATGGTGACTAGCGGGGGCTACGAGCAGTACTTC. Its translation is CSAMVTSGGYEQYF.

The chain has TRBV2 and TRBJ1-2; D may be TRBD1 (6 bases). The CDR3 is made up of 14 amino acids. With 6 bases removed from V and 8 bases from J, the gap between germline ends came to 19 bases. The germline V gene has CDR1 SNHLY and CDR2 FYNNEI. In DNA form, the CDR3 reads TGTGCCAGCAGCGCGGACAGAGGGGATTGGGGCTACACCTTC. This gives the protein CASSADRGDWGYTF.

The chain employs TRBV7-2 and TRBJ2-7, with 13 bases lining up with TRBD2. CDR3 length: 18 residues. In germline, CDR1 is SGHTA, CDR2 FQGNSA. V gave up 5 bases and J gave up 3 bases; unmatched junction bases: 13. CDR3 protein: CASSTRTSGSSSSYEQYF. CDR3 coding DNA: TGTGCCAGCAGCACTCGGACTAGCGGGAGTTCAAGTAGCTACGAGCAGTACTTC.

Only one count was recorded for this clonotype. V usage is TRBV7-9 and J usage is TRBJ2-5; TRBD1 matches 7 bases. Looked up from germline, CDR1 is SEHNR and CDR2 is FQNEAQ (reference sequence). The CDR3 length is 14 residues. The V segment lost 3 bases and the J segment 4 bases; nucleotides outside the gene matches: 5. CDR3 in amino acids: CASSFKGALETQYF. DNA for the CDR3: TGTGCCAGCAGCTTTAAGGGGGCTTTAGAGACCCAGTACTTC.

This clonotype was counted a few times. The CDR3 nucleotides are TGCGCCAGCAGCCGCCACACAGGGGAGGAGAACTATGGCTACACCTTC. This encodes CASSRHTGEENYGYTF. This rearrangement joins TRBV4-1 to TRBJ1-2; 7 bases are a match to TRBD1. Germline CDR1 MGHRA, CDR2 YSYEKL. Losses at the gene ends were 4 bases for V and 2 bases for J; bases not matched to a gene: 10. The CDR3 consists of 16 residues.

V and J are TRBV20-1 and TRBJ2-3, with D tentatively TRBD2 (6 bases). Germline CDR1 DFQATT, CDR2 SNEGSKA (reference sequence). Trimming took off 6 bases at V and 4 bases at J, with 17 bases between the two ends. The CDR3 has 14 amino acids. This CDR3 is CSAAGGGISDTQYF. The DNA of the CDR3 is TGCAGTGCAGCTGGGGGAGGCATATCAGATACGCAGTATTTT.